This T cell receptor (beta chain) comes out of a study of shared clonotypes between healthy human individuals. Study-wide results and caveats: It was observed that about 5% of naive CD4 clonotypes were shared across a handful of donors. Across subsets, estimated richness was generally greater for naive than for memory populations. Clonotypes shared by all four donors outscored non-shared clonotypes in generation probability.

Memory CD4+ cells were the fraction left after CD45RA+ naive selection. The V gene lost 5 bases and the J gene lost 5 bases, with 18 bases spanning the gap. CDR1 and CDR2 from the germline V gene are MNHEY and SMNVEV (reference sequence). This CDR3 region has 15 residues. Concerning this clone: Its matching antigen is unknown.

Repertoires were generated with immunoSEQ multiplex PCR, while TCRdb's copy carries only in-frame clones and drops some. The sample has 2.3 million or so clones; roughly 93% are singletons. The TCR originated in a man aged 18 to 29 in good health. Some clones in this sample may be carry-over from other donors' samples. The J gene is TRBJ2-5, the V gene TRBV27; the D is unclear. Input material: naive CD4+ T cells from PBMCs. The subset was: CD45RA+ positively selected. The CDR3 sequence: CASSPLRALRETQYF. In DNA, the CDR3 is TGTGCCAGCAGTCCGCTGAGAGCTCTGAGGGAGACCCAGTACTTC.